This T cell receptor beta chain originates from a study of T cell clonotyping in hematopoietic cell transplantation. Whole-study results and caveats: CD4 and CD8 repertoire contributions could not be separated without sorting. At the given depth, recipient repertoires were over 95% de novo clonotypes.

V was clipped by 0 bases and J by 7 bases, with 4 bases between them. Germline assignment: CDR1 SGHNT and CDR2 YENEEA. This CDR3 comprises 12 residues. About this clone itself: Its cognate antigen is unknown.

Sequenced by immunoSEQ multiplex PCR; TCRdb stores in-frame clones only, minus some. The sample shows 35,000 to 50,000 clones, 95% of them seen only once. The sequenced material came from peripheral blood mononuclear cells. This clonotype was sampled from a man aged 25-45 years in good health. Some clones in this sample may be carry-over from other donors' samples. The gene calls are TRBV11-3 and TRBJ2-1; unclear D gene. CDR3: CASSLERNEQFF. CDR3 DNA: TGTGCCAGCAGCTTAGAGAGGAATGAGCAGTTCTTC.